A selection of T cell receptor beta chains follows, all from one sample in a study of CD8 T cells in ankylosing spondylitis. TCRdb independently ran MiXCR on the 5' RACE reads; one entry per CDR3 protein. This sample yields around 120,000 distinct CDR3 sequences, of which nearly 25% are seen a single time; 10% to 15% belongs to the top ten. The specimen sequenced was synovial fluid, either unsorted or a sorted T cell fraction (not recorded which). The receptors shown here come from a male donor with ankylosing spondylitis. Both conserved end residues are part of each CDR3. Each record gives: J gene, CDR3 length, clone size, D gene, V gene, CDR3 protein, CDR3 DNA. The D gene is left open where the match is weak. Some rows have no size entry. The others give once, few or many, or a class for an expanded clone.

>TRBJ2-7|15|-|-|TRBV3-1
CASSQDTNTAYEQYF
TGTGCCAGCAGCCAAGATACGAACACAGCCTACGAGCAGTACTTC
>TRBJ1-4|15|-|TRBD1|TRBV13
CASSFTGTGVEKLFF
TGTGCCAGCAGCTTCACCGGGACAGGGGTCGAAAAACTGTTTTTT
>TRBJ2-3|20|few|TRBD2|TRBV4-1
CASSVTSAPTLAGATDTQYF
TGCGCCAGCAGCGTAACTTCCGCCCCGACTTTAGCGGGAGCCACAGATACGCAGTATTTT
>TRBJ2-1|15|few|-|TRBV29-1
CSVEDPRGGSNEQFF
TGCAGCGTTGAAGACCCGAGAGGGGGTAGTAATGAGCAGTTCTTC
>TRBJ2-3|16|few|-|TRBV5-1
CASSLGASGGTDTQYF
TGCGCCAGCAGCTTGGGTGCGTCAGGGGGCACAGATACGCAGTATTTT
>TRBJ1-6|15|many|-|TRBV20-1
CSARTSGTTVSPLHF
TGCAGTGCTCGTACCTCCGGGACTACGGTTTCACCCCTCCACTTT
>TRBJ2-5|15|-|-|TRBV25-1
CASRTNGGAGGTQYF
TGTGCCAGCAGGACAAACGGGGGCGCCGGGGGGACCCAGTACTTC
>TRBJ2-1|12|-|-|TRBV12-3/TRBV12-4
CASSFRFNEQFF
TGTGCCAGCAGTTTCCGGTTTAATGAGCAGTTCTTC
>TRBJ2-1|14|-|TRBD1|TRBV7-2
CASRPDRNYNEQFF
TGTGCCAGCAGACCGGACAGGAATTACAATGAGCAGTTCTTC
>TRBJ1-2|14|few|TRBD1|TRBV7-2
CASSLATGVSGYTF
TGTGCCAGCAGCTTAGCGACAGGGGTCTCTGGCTACACCTTC
>TRBJ1-6|12|many|-|TRBV6-5
CASSYANSPLHF
TGTGCCAGCAGTTACGCGAATTCACCCCTCCACTTT
>TRBJ2-5|13|few|-|TRBV10-3
CAITPRRGETQYF
TGTGCCATCACCCCTAGGAGGGGGGAGACCCAGTACTTC
>TRBJ2-7|15|-|TRBD1|TRBV5-1
CASHAGTAVSYEQYF
TGCGCCAGCCACGCCGGGACAGCCGTATCCTACGAGCAGTACTTC
>TRBJ1-1|14|-|TRBD1|TRBV7-9
CASSLQGAGTEAFF
TGTGCCAGCAGCTTACAGGGGGCGGGCACTGAAGCTTTCTTT
>TRBJ2-3|14|few|TRBD1|TRBV7-2
CASSYRGPSDTQYF
TGTGCCAGCAGCTACAGGGGGCCTTCGGATACGCAGTATTTT
>TRBJ2-1|15|few|-|TRBV21-1
CASSKGVVLDNEQFF
TGTGCCAGCAGCAAAGGAGTAGTTCTGGACAATGAGCAGTTCTTC
>TRBJ1-2|15|few|-|TRBV3-1
CASRRGAEPWEGYTF
TGTGCCAGCCGACGCGGTGCCGAACCCTGGGAAGGCTACACCTTC
>TRBJ2-1|16|-|TRBD2|TRBV5-1
CASSGGLAGTLGEQFF
TGCGCCAGCAGCGGGGGACTAGCGGGAACCCTAGGTGAGCAGTTCTTC
>TRBJ1-4|15|many|TRBD1|TRBV7-8
CASSFQGAGNEKLFF
TGTGCCAGCAGCTTCCAGGGGGCGGGTAATGAAAAACTGTTTTTT
>TRBJ1-3|16|few|TRBD1|TRBV7-2
CASSATGNPLENTIYF
TGTGCCAGCAGCGCGACAGGGAACCCCCTTGAGAACACCATATATTTT
>TRBJ1-1|16|few|TRBD1|TRBV7-9
CASSLAPGQGNTEAFF
TGTGCCAGCAGCTTGGCCCCGGGACAGGGTAACACTGAAGCTTTCTTT
>TRBJ2-3|16|-|TRBD1|TRBV24-1
CATSDPGTAPTDTQYF
TGTGCCACCAGTGACCCTGGGACAGCTCCCACAGATACGCAGTATTTT
>TRBJ1-2|15|few|-|TRBV29-1
CSVEQRGARGYGYTF
TGCAGCGTTGAACAAAGAGGGGCCCGTGGCTATGGCTACACCTTC
>TRBJ2-6|14|-|-|TRBV2
CASSDRSGANVLTF
TGTGCCAGCAGTGACAGGTCTGGGGCCAACGTCCTGACTTTC
>TRBJ2-5|16|-|TRBD2|TRBV3-1
CASSSKYGGRAGTQYF
TGTGCCAGCAGCTCCAAGTATGGTGGGAGGGCTGGGACCCAGTACTTC
>TRBJ1-2|14|many|TRBD1|TRBV5-1
CASSLEGGGYGYTF
TGCGCCAGCAGCTTGGAAGGGGGCGGCTATGGCTACACCTTC
>TRBJ1-1|12|few|-|TRBV30
CAWTRQNTEAFF
TGTGCCTGGACCAGACAGAACACTGAAGCTTTCTTT
>TRBJ1-1|14|few|TRBD1|TRBV7-9
CASSLRTGGTEAFF
TGTGCCAGCAGCCTCCGGACAGGGGGCACTGAAGCTTTCTTT
>TRBJ1-5|14|-|-|TRBV24-1
CATNETSGEQPQHF
TGTGCCACCAATGAGACTAGCGGGGAACAGCCCCAGCATTTT
>TRBJ2-1|16|-|-|TRBV24-1
CATSDYQTASYNEQFF
TGTGCCACCAGTGATTACCAGACCGCCTCCTACAATGAGCAGTTCTTC
>TRBJ2-3|15|many|-|TRBV2
CASSEGGTGTDTQYF
TGTGCCAGCAGTGAAGGGGGGACCGGCACAGATACGCAGTATTTT
>TRBJ2-1|20|-|-|TRBV11-2
CASSLVSGAGPFPLFNEQFF
TGTGCCAGCAGCTTAGTGTCAGGGGCCGGCCCCTTTCCCCTTTTCAATGAGCAGTTCTTC
>TRBJ1-5|13|-|-|TRBV12-3/TRBV12-4
CASSLATGQPQHF
TGTGCCAGCAGCCTAGCTACAGGTCAGCCCCAGCATTTT
>TRBJ2-1|15|many|TRBD2|TRBV12-3/TRBV12-4
CASTLTSGTVHEQFF
TGTGCCAGCACCCTGACTAGCGGGACGGTCCATGAGCAGTTCTTC
>TRBJ2-1|16|once|TRBD1|TRBV5-1
CASSLRPGTVNNEQFF
TGCGCCAGCAGCTTGCGGCCAGGGACAGTCAACAATGAGCAGTTCTTC
>TRBJ2-3|17|-|-|TRBV15
CATSRGGGRPLADTQYF
TGTGCCACCAGCAGAGGAGGGGGGAGGCCTCTCGCAGATACGCAGTATTTT
>TRBJ1-2|14|few|-|TRBV27
CASSLSRVVRGYTF
TGTGCCAGCAGTTTATCCCGAGTGGTCAGGGGCTACACCTTC
>TRBJ2-5|12|few|-|TRBV7-6
CASSATRETQYF
TGTGCCAGCAGCGCTACGAGAGAGACCCAGTACTTC
>TRBJ1-1|13|few|TRBD1|TRBV5-1
CASSSGQANEAFF
TGCGCCAGCAGCTCCGGACAGGCTAACGAAGCTTTCTTT
>TRBJ2-7|12|-|-|TRBV12-3/TRBV12-4
CASSRSGYEQYF
TGTGCCAGCAGCCGCAGCGGCTACGAGCAGTACTTC
>TRBJ2-3|14|-|-|TRBV20-1
CSARGGGLTDTQYF
TGCAGTGCTAGAGGGGGAGGCCTCACAGATACGCAGTATTTT
>TRBJ2-2|12|-|-|TRBV12-5
CASTQETGELFF
TGTGCTAGTACCCAGGAGACCGGGGAGCTGTTTTTT
>TRBJ2-3|14|few|-|TRBV12-3/TRBV12-4
CASEAPGGTDTQYF
TGTGCCAGTGAAGCCCCAGGGGGCACAGATACGCAGTATTTT
>TRBJ2-1|15|few|-|TRBV4-2
CASSQDLGGHNEQFF
TGTGCCAGCAGCCAAGATTTGGGGGGGCACAATGAGCAGTTCTTC
>TRBJ1-1|16|few|-|TRBV11-3
CASSLDSDSLNTEAFF
TGTGCCAGCAGCTTAGATTCGGACAGCTTGAACACTGAAGCTTTCTTT
>TRBJ2-1|13|-|-|TRBV27
CASSLYTTNEQFF
TGTGCCAGCAGTTTATACACCACCAATGAGCAGTTCTTC
>TRBJ2-7|13|few|TRBD2|TRBV15
CATSSGRLYEQYF
TGTGCCACCAGCAGCGGGAGGCTCTACGAGCAGTACTTC
>TRBJ2-1|17|few|TRBD2|TRBV5-1
CASSPRQTSGTDNEQFF
TGCGCCAGCAGCCCAAGACAGACTAGCGGGACAGACAATGAGCAGTTCTTC
>TRBJ1-5|15|-|-|TRBV12-3/TRBV12-4
CASSPRWGSRQPQHF
TGTGCCAGCAGCCCCCGATGGGGTTCCCGTCAGCCCCAGCATTTT
>TRBJ1-6|15|few|-|TRBV2
CASSVRVVYNSPLHF
TGTGCCAGCAGTGTTCGGGTAGTTTATAATTCACCCCTCCACTTT
>TRBJ2-1|14|few|-|TRBV10-2
CASRVGRPNNEQFF
TGCGCCAGCAGGGTTGGGCGACCGAACAATGAGCAGTTCTTC
>TRBJ2-2|16|few|-|TRBV20-1
CSARDSSQGGTGELFF
TGCAGTGCTAGAGATAGTAGTCAGGGAGGTACCGGGGAGCTGTTTTTT
>TRBJ1-1|16|-|-|TRBV5-1
CASSLGWAGQNTEAFF
TGCGCCAGCAGCTTGGGGTGGGCAGGACAGAACACTGAAGCTTTCTTT
>TRBJ1-5|13|few|-|TRBV3-1
CASSQTRDQPQHF
TGTGCCAGCAGCCAAACAAGAGATCAGCCCCAGCATTTT
>TRBJ2-1|15|many|TRBD2|TRBV5-1
CASSARTSGGHEQFF
TGCGCCAGCAGCGCCAGGACTAGCGGGGGACACGAGCAGTTCTTC
>TRBJ2-1|15|few|-|TRBV7-2
CASSFRGGRGNEQFF
TGTGCCAGCAGCTTCCGGGGAGGCAGAGGCAATGAGCAGTTCTTC
>TRBJ2-2|18|-|-|TRBV24-1
CATSDLGVRTENTGELFF
TGTGCCACCAGTGATTTGGGAGTTCGGACAGAGAACACCGGGGAGCTGTTTTTT